This TCR beta chain was sequenced during a study of T cells in Graves' hyperthyroidism and ophthalmopathy. This CDR3 region has 14 residues. The germline gives CDR1 SGHDT, CDR2 YYEEEE. With 4 bases clipped from V and 4 bases from J, the junction kept 4 bases outside the gene matches. Notes on the study in general: Most clonotypes that expanded in the thyroid above 0.001 also showed up in blood.

In the case of this clonotype: Antigen specificity is unknown.

Hyperthyroidism was newly diagnosed in patients aged 18 to 65 (duration under 2 months). The study based diagnoses on clinical symptoms, serum thyroxine and TRAb, thyroid ultrasound and orbital computed tomography. It was at first hyperthyroidism diagnosis, before any ophthalmopathy symptoms, that the blood sample was taken. It was RNA transcripts that yielded the amplified TCR beta CDR3 regions. The study used the HTBI primer set for a first-round RT-PCR of the TCR CDR3. Via MiXCR, TCRdb re-called the multiplex PCR reads, giving one row per CDR3 protein. The sample consists of approximately 720,000 distinct CDR3 sequences, roughly a sixth of them appearing once.

Input material: blood. The receptor was derived from a woman between 50 and 59 years old with Graves' hyperthyroidism that later progressed to Graves' ophthalmopathy. This rearrangement joins TRBV5-6 to TRBJ2-1, with 8 positions matching TRBD1. CDR3 amino acids: CASSPRDRYNEQFF. CDR3 in DNA: TGTGCCAGCAGCCCCAGGGACAGGTACAATGAGCAGTTCTTC.